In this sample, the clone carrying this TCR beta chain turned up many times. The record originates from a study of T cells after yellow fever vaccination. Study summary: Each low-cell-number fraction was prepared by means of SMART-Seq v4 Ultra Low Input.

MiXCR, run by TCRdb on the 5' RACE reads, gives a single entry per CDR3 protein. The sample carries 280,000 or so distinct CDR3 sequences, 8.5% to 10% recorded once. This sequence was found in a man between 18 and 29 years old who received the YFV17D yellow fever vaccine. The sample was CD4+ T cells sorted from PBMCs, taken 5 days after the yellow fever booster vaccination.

The CDR3 nucleotides are TGCGCCAGCAGTGAGTCGAGGCAGGGGCGTCAAGAGACCCAGTACTTC. Translation gives CASSESRQGRQETQYF. The chain links TRBV10-2 to TRBJ2-5; D may be TRBD1 (6 bases). Germline V gene data show CDR1 as WSHSY and CDR2 as SAAADI. The CDR3 totals 16 residues. Trimming left V 0 bases short and J 2 bases short, with 13 bases between.